The present TCR beta chain was sequenced within a study of early stage breast cancer tumors (dated by TCRdb to about 2017). About the investigation overall: Of the 15 to 20 invasive breast tumors, 12 to 13 were found to be estrogen receptor-positive, progesterone receptor-positive and HER2-negative. Of the roughly 12 ER+/PR+/HER2- tumors, eight were classified as invasive ductal carcinomas and four as invasive lobular carcinomas. On average, each sample had about 9.7-fold read coverage. The samples as a whole yielded under 3,500,000 detected templates, corresponding to about 1.1 million unique clonotypes. What the study reported, not specific to this receptor: Compared with adjacent normal breast tissue, tumors had higher clonality and 2 to 3-fold greater T cell density. Repertoires from blood and normal breast were more alike than repertoires from blood and tumor, and in about 90% of the 16 patients, comparing each tissue with blood separated tumor from normal. Enriched TCRB sequences shared across patients were mostly commonly generated sequences, unlikely to play an important role in the tumor microenvironment. Chain pairing and functional markers such as CD4, CD8 and FOXP3 were not captured by bulk genomic DNA sequencing of unsorted cells. The small cohort size prevented analysis by tumor subtype.

Sequences MNHEY (CDR1) and SMNVEV (CDR2) are obtained from the germline V gene (reference sequence). V is trimmed back by 4 bases and J by 3 bases, and the junction contains 13 bases that no gene match accounts for. The CDR3 numbers 18 residues from cysteine through phenylalanine. The entry retains the CDR3 DNA only, 54 bases that are in frame from base 1. Each sample was amplified in two independent genomic DNA replicates, using 0.5 ug for blood and around 1.6 ug for tumor or normal breast. TCRB sequencing of genomic DNA was carried out with the ImmunoSeq Intro kit according to the manufacturer's instructions. Multiplex PCR ran 30 to 40 cycles with proprietary primers and spike-in control sequences for absolute quantification. An 87-bp fragment spanning the CDR3 and flanking V and J genes was sequenced with single-end 150-bp reads. Each lane of an Illumina MiSeq running version 3.0 chemistry carried seven multiplexed samples, with two replicates apiece. The original methods were these. Raw data were processed by the vendor's proprietary pipeline, with both replicates merged into one result per sample. Clonotypes were defined as productive rearrangements sharing the V-gene family, CDR3 amino acid sequence and J-gene segment. Clonality was computed as 1 minus the normalized Shannon entropy (Pielou evenness) of TCRB abundances. T cell density was estimated as total templates divided by the number of input cells, with the number of input cells inferred from the DNA input amount. Recon with default parameters was used to estimate total repertoire diversity and clonality. Clonotypes with over 0.1% abundance in tumor and at least 32-fold higher abundance in tumor than in normal breast were defined as tumor-enriched. Sourced from immuneACCESS, this table was stored by TCRdb with only in-frame sequences that have V and J called. A share of the clones is absent; for the studies checked, an unresolved V gene accounts for under half, and the remainder has no known explanation. V and J calls plus clone size are reproduced from that table; the DNA served to infer D and trimming. This sample has some 30,000 clones in its table, and around four fifths of those were observed once. The ten largest make up about 10% of the sample.

The study profiled bulk TCR beta-chain repertoires in matched peripheral blood, tumor and adjacent normal breast tissue taken from fewer than 20 patients with early-stage breast cancer. Before surgery, whole blood (about 4.5-10 mL) was collected into EDTA tubes and processed within 2 hours. Peripheral blood mononuclear cells were isolated by Ficoll-Paque centrifugation in SepMate-50 tubes. PBMCs were cryopreserved in aliquots of roughly 1.9 to 4 million cells in approximately 90% FBS with around 10% DMSO and kept in liquid nitrogen. The Qiagen AllPrep DNA/RNA Mini kit was used to extract genomic DNA. About this clone: Its antigen is not yet known. Nothing much larger sits one base from this clone, and base qualities are not available.

The rearranged chain carries TRBV27 and TRBJ1-5, with 9 junctional bases fitting TRBD1. Sequencing used blood. The TCR sequence derives from a person aged 45-65 years with breast cancer. The nucleotide sequence reads TGTGCCAGCAGTTCAATTCGAGGCGGGACAGGGCACAATCAGCCCCAGCATTTT. This translates into CASSSIRGGTGHNQPQHF.